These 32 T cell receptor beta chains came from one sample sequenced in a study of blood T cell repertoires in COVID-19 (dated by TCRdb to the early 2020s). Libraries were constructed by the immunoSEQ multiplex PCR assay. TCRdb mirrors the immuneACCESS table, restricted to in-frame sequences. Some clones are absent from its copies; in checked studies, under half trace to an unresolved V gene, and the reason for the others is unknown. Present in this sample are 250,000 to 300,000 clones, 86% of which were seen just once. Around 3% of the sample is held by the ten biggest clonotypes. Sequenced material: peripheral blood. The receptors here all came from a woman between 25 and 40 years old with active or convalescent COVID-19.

CDR3 amino acids: CASSYGTGMAGSYEQYF. DNA of the CDR3: TGTGCCAGCAGTTACGGGACAGGGATGGCCGGCTCCTACGAGCAGTACTTC. The chain is built from TRBV6-2 or TRBV6-3 and TRBJ2-7, with 9 bases aligning to TRBD1. V shed 2 bases and J 0 bases; nucleotides not matched to a gene: 8. This CDR3 is built from 17 residues. Per germline, CDR1 MNHEY and CDR2 SVGEGT.

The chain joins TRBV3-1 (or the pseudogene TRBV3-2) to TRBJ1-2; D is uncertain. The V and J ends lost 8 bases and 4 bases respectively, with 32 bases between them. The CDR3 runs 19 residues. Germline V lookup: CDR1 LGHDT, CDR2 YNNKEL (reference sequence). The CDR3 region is CASRKSPLIAVLYPYGYTF. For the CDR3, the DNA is TGTGCCAGCCGAAAATCCCCCTTGATTGCCGTTCTCTACCCCTATGGCTACACCTTC.

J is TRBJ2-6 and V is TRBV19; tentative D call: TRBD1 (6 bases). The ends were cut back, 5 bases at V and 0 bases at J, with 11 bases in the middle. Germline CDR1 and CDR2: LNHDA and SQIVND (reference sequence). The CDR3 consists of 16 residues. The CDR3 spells CASSRDTYSGANVLTF. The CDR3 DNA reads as TGTGCCAGTAGTCGGGACACGTACTCTGGGGCCAACGTCCTGACTTTC.

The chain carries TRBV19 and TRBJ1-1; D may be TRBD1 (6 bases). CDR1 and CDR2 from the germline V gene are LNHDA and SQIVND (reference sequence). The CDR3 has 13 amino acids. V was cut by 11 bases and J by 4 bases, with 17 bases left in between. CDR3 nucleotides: TGTGCCTCCTACAGGGATGGTGGCACTGAAGCTTTCTTT. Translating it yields CASYRDGGTEAFF.

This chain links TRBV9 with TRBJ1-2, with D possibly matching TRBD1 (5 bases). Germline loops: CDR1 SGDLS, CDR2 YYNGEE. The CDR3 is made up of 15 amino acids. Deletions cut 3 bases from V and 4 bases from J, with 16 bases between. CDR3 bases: TGTGCCAGCAGCGGGGGAACGGGGGTGGCCTATGGCTACACCTTC. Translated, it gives CASSGGTGVAYGYTF.

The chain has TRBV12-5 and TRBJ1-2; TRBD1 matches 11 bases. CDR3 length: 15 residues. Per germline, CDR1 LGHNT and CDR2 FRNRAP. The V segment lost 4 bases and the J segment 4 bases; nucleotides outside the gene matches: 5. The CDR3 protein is CASGSGQGGIYGYTF. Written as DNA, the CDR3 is TGTGCTAGTGGTTCGGGACAGGGGGGCATCTATGGCTACACCTTC.

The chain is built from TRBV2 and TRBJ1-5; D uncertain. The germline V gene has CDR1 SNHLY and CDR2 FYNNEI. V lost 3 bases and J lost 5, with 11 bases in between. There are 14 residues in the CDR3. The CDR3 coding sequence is TGTGCCAGCAGTGATCGAAGAGGTTATCAGCCCCAGCATTTT. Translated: CASSDRRGYQPQHF. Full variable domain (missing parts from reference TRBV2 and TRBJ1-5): EPEVTQTPSHQVTQMGQEVILRCVPISNHLYFYWYRQILGQKVEFLVSFYNNEISEKSEIFDDQFSVERPDGSNFTLKIRSTKLEDSAMYFCASSDRRGYQPQHFGDGTRLSIL.

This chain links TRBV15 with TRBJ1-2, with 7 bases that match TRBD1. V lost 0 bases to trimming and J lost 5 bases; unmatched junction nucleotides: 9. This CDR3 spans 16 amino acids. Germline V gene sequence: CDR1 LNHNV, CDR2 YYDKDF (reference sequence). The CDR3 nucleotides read TGTGCCACCAGCAGAGATCGAGGGGGCGCCCCATATGGCTACACCTTC. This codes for CATSRDRGGAPYGYTF.

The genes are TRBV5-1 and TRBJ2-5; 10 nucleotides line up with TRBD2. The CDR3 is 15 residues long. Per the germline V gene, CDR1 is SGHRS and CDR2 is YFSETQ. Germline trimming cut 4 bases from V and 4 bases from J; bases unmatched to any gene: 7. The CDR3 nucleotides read TGCGCCAGCAGCGTATCCGGGACTAGCGTAGAGACCCAGTACTTC. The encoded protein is CASSVSGTSVETQYF.

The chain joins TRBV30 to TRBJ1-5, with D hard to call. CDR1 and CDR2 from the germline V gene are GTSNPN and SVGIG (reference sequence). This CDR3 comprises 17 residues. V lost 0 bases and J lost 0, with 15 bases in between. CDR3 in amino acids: CAWSVRGTEHSNQPQHF. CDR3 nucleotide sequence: TGTGCCTGGAGTGTACGGGGAACGGAACATAGCAATCAGCCCCAGCATTTT.

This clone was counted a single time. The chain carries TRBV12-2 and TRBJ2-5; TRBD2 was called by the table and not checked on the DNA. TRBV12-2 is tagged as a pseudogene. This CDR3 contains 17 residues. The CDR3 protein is CASRLFGAGGRQETQYF. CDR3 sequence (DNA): TGTGCAAGTCGCTTATTCGGAGCGGGGGGGCGGCAAGAGACCCAGTACTTC.

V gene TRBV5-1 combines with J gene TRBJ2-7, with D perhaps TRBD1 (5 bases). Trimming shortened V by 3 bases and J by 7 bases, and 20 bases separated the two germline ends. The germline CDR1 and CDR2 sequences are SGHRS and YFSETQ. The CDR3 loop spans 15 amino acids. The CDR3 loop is CASSWGWGRDQEQYF. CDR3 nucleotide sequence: TGCGCCAGCAGCTGGGGCTGGGGCCGAGATCAGGAGCAGTACTTC.

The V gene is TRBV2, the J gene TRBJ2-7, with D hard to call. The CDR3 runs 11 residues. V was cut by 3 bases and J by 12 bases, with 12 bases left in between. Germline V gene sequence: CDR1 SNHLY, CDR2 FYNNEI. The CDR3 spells CASSDFVRGYF. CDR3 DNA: TGTGCCAGCAGTGACTTTGTTAGAGGGTACTTC.

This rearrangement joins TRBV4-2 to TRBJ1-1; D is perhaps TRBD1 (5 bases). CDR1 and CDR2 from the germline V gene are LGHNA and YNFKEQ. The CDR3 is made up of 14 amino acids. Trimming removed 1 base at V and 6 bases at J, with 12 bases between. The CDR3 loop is CASSQVGGGPEAFF. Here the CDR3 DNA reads TGTGCCAGCAGCCAAGTCGGGGGAGGACCTGAAGCTTTCTTT.

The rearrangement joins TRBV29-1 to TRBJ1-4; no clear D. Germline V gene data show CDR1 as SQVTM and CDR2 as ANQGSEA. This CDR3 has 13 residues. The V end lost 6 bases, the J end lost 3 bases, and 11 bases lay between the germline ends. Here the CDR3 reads CSVNRGANEKLFF. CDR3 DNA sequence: TGCAGCGTAAACCGCGGGGCTAATGAAAAACTGTTTTTT.

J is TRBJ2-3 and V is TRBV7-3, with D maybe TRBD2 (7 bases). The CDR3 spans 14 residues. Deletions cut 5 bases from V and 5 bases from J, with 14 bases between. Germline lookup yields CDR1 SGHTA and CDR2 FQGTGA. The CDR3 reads CASSPRGGEDTQYF. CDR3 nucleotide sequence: TGTGCCAGCAGCCCAAGGGGGGGCGAAGATACGCAGTATTTT.

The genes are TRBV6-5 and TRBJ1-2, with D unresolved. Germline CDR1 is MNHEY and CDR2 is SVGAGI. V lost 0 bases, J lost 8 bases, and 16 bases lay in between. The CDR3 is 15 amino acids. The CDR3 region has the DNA TGTGCCAGCAGTTACTCCGGGAGCGTCCTGAAGGGCTACACCTTC. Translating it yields CASSYSGSVLKGYTF.

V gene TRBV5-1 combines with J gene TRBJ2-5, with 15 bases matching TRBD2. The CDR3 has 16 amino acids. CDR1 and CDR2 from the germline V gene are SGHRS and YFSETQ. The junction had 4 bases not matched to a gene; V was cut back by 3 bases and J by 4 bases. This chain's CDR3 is CASSSGLAGGLETQYF. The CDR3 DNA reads TGCGCCAGCAGCTCCGGACTAGCGGGGGGGCTAGAGACCCAGTACTTC.

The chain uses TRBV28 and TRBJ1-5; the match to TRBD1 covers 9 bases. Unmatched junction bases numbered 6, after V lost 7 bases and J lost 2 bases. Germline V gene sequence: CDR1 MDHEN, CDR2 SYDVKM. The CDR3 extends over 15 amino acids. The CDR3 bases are TGTGCCAGCATCACAGGGGGCGCGGGCAATCAGCCCCAGCATTTT. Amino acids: CASITGGAGNQPQHF. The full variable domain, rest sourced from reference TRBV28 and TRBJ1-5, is DVKVTQSSRYLVKRTGEKVFLECVQDMDHENMFWYRQDPGLGLRLIYFSYDVKMKEKGDIPEGYSVSREKKERFSLILESASTNQTSMYLCASITGGAGNQPQHFGDGTRLSIL.

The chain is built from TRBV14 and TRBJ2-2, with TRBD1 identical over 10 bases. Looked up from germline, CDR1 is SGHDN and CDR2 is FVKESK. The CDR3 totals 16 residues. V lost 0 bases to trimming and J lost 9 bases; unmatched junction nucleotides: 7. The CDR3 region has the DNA TGTGCCAGCAGCCAAGAAAGGACAGGGGGGTTGAGGGAGCTGTTTTTT. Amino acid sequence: CASSQERTGGLRELFF.

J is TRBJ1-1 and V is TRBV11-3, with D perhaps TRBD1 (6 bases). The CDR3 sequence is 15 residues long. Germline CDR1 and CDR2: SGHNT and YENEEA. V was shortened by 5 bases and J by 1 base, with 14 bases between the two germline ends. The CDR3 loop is CASSPGTSKNTEAFF. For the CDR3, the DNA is TGTGCCAGCAGCCCCGGGACATCAAAGAACACTGAAGCTTTCTTT.

CDR3 sequence: CASKGRGGDPYNEQFF. The CDR3 DNA follows: TGTGCCAGCAAGGGGCGCGGGGGGGATCCCTACAATGAGCAGTTCTTC. The chain couples TRBV6-6 to TRBJ2-1; the match to TRBD2 covers 9 bases. The length of the CDR3 is 16 residues. Germline V gene sequence: CDR1 MNHNY, CDR2 SVGAGI (reference sequence). Germline trimming cut 7 bases from V and 2 bases from J; bases unmatched to any gene: 9.

The CDR3 DNA reads TGTGCCAGCAGCCTCCTAGGGACAGGGTCTGGAAACACCATATATTTT. This translates into CASSLLGTGSGNTIYF. The rearrangement links TRBV7-2 to TRBJ1-3, with 9 bases lining up with TRBD1. Germline CDR1 is SGHTA and CDR2 is FQGNSA. The CDR3 sequence is 16 residues long. The junction had 6 bases not matched to a gene; V was cut back by 5 bases and J by 1 base.

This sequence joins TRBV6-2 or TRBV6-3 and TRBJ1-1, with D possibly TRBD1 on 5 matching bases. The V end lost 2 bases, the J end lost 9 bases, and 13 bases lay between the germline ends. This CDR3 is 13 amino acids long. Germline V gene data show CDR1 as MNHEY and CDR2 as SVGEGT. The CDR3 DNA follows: TGTGCCAGCAGTTACAGGGGCAGCAACAAAGCTTTCTTT. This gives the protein CASSYRGSNKAFF.

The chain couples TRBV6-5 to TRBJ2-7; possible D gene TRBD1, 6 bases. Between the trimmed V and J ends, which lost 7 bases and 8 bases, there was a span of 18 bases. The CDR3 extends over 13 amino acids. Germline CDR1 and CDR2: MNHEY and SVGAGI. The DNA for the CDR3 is TGTGCCAGCACCCAGGGGCAGGGCTATAAGCAGTACTTC. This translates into CASTQGQGYKQYF.

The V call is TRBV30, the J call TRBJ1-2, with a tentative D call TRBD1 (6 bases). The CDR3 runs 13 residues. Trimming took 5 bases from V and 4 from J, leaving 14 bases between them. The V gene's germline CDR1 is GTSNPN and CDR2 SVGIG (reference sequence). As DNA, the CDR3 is TGTGCCTGGGCCACAGGGAATTTCTATGGCTACACCTTC. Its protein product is CAWATGNFYGYTF.

The CDR3, as DNA: TGTGCCAGCAGTGACTCGAAACTGAAGAACACTGAAGCTTTCTTT. Its translation is CASSDSKLKNTEAFF. The chain joins TRBV6-4 to TRBJ1-1; unclear D gene. The V end was cut by 0 bases, the J end by 1 base, with 9 bases between. Germline values: CDR1 MRHNA, CDR2 SNTAGT. The CDR3 has 15 amino acids.

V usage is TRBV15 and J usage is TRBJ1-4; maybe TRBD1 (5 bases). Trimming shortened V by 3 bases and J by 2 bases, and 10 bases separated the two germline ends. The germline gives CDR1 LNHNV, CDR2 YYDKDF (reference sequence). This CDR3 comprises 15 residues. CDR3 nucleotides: TGTGCCACCAGCAGGCGGAGACAGACTAATGAAAAACTGTTTTTT. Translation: CATSRRRQTNEKLFF.

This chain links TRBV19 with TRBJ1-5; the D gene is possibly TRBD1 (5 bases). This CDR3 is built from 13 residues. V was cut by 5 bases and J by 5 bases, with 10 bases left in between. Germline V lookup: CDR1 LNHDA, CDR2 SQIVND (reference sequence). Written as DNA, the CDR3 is TGTGCCAGTAGTCCGACAGTTGATCAGCCCCAGCATTTT. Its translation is CASSPTVDQPQHF.

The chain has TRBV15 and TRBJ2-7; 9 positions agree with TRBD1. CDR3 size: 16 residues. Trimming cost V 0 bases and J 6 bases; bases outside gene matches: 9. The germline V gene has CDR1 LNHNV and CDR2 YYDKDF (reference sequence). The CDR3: CATSREKRQGVREQYF. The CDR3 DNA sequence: TGTGCCACCAGCAGAGAAAAAAGACAGGGGGTACGCGAGCAGTACTTC.

DNA of the CDR3: TGTGCCAGCAGTGTAGGCCGGGACTACTCCTACAATGAGCAGTTCTTC. Translation gives CASSVGRDYSYNEQFF. The genes are TRBV5-4 and TRBJ2-1, with 7 bases aligning to TRBD2. The germline V gene encodes CDR1 SGHNT and CDR2 YYREEE (reference sequence). V lost 5 bases and J lost 0; bases outside the gene matches: 8. CDR3 length: 16 amino acids.

The chain's CDR3 is CASSLGSGQVYTF. The CDR3 DNA sequence: TGTGCCAGCAGCTTAGGCTCGGGACAGGTCTACACCTTC. V gene TRBV7-9 combines with J gene TRBJ1-2; 8 bases are shared with TRBD1. Germline V gene data show CDR1 as SEHNR and CDR2 as FQNEAQ (reference sequence). There are 13 residues in the CDR3. With 1 base clipped from V and 10 bases from J, the junction kept 5 bases outside the gene matches.